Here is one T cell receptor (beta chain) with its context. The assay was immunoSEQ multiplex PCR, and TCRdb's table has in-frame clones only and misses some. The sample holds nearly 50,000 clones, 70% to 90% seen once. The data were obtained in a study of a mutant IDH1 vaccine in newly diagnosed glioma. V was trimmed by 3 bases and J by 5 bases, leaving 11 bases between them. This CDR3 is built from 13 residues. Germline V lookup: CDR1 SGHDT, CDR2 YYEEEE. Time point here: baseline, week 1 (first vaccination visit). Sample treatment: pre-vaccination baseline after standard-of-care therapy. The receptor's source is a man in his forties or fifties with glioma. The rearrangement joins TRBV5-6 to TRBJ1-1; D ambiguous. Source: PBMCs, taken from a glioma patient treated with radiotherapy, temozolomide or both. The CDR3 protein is CASSSGPGTEAFF. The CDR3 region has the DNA TGTGCCAGCAGCTCCGGGCCGGGGACTGAAGCTTTCTTT.